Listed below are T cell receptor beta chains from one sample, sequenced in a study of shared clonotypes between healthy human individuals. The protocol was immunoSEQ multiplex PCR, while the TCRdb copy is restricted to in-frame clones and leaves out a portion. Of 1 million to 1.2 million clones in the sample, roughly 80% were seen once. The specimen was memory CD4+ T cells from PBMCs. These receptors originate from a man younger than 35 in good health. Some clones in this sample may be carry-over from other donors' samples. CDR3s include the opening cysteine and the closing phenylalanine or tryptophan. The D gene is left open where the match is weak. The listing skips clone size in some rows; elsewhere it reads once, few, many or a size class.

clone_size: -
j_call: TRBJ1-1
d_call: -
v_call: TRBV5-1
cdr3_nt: TGCGCCAGCTCGATAGACACCATGAACACTGAAGCTTTCTTT
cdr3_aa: CASSIDTMNTEAFF

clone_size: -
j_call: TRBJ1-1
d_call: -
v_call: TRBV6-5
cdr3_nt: TGTGCCAGCAGTTACCAGGGAGGCACTGAAGCTTTCTTT
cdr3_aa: CASSYQGGTEAFF

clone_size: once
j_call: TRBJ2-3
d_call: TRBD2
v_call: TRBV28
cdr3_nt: TGTGCCAGCCGGACTAGCGGGAAGGCAGATACGCAGTATTTT
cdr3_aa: CASRTSGKADTQYF

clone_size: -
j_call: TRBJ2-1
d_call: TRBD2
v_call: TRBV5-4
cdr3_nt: TGTGCCAGCAGCTTCTCTAGCGGGAGCTACAATGAGCAGTTCTTC
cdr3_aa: CASSFSSGSYNEQFF

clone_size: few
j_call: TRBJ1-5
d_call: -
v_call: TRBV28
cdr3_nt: TGTGCCAGCAGCCTAGGAGGGTGGGCTGGTCGGCCCCAGCATTTT
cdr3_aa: CASSLGGWAGRPQHF

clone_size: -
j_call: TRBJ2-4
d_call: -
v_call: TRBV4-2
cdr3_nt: TGTGCCAGCAGCCAAGATCGTGCGGGACTAGCCAAAAACATTCAGTACTTC
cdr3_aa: CASSQDRAGLAKNIQYF

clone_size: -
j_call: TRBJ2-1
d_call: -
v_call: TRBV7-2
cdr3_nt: TGTGCCAGCAGCTACCCCGGTGTGGGGAATGAGCAGTTCTTC
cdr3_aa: CASSYPGVGNEQFF

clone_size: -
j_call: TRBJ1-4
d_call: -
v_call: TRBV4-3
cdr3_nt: TGCGCCAGCAGCCAAAGCATGGATGAAAAACTGTTTTTT
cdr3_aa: CASSQSMDEKLFF

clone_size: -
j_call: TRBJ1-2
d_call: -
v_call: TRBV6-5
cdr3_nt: TGTGCCAGCAGGCTGGACAGTAACTATGGCTACACCTTC
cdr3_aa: CASRLDSNYGYTF

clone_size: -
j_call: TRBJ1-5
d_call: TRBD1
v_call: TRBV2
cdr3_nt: TGTGCCAGCAGTTTACCCGGGACAGGGAGGCAGCCCCAGCATTTT
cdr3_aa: CASSLPGTGRQPQHF

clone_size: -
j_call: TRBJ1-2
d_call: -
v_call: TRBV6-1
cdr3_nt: TGTGCCAGCAGTCTACGGACGGAGGACTATGGCTACACCTTC
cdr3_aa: CASSLRTEDYGYTF

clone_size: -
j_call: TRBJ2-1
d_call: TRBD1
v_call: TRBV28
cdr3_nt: TGTGCCAGCAGTTCCCTCGGGGACAGGGTGATCTTC
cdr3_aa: CASSSLGDRVIF

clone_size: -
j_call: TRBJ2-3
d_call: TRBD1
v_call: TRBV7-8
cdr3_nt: TGTGCCAGCAGCATACAGGGGACGACGCAGTATTTT
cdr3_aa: CASSIQGTTQYF

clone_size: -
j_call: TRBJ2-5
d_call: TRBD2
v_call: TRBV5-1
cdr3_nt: TGCGCCAGCAGCATGCCCGGGACTAGCGGACTGATGCACTTC
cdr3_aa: CASSMPGTSGLMHF

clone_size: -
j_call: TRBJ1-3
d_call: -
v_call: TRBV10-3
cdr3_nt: TGTGCCATCAGTGAGTCCCGAGGATCTGGAAACACCATATATTTT
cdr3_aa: CAISESRGSGNTIYF

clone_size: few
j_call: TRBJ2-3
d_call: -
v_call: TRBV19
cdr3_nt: TGTGCCAGTAGTATATTCGGCAGGCCCCTCGTCCCGCAGTATTTT
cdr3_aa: CASSIFGRPLVPQYF

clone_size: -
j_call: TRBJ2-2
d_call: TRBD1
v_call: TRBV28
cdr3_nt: TGTGCCAGCAGGAAGTCAGGACAGGGGAGTTCCGGGGAGCTGTTTTTT
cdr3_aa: CASRKSGQGSSGELFF

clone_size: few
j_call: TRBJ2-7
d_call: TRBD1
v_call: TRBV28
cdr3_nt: TGTGCCAGCTGGTGGACAGGGAGTACCGAGCAGTACTTC
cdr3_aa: CASWWTGSTEQYF

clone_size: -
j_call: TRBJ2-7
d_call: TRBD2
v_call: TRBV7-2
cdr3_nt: TGTGCCAGCAGCTCCCCCCCGGGACTAGCGGGGAAGCCCTACGAGCAGTACTTC
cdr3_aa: CASSSPPGLAGKPYEQYF

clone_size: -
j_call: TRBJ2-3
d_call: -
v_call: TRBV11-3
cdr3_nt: TGTGCCAGCAGCGAATCCCGGGGGAGAGATACGCAGTATTTT
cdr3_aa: CASSESRGRDTQYF

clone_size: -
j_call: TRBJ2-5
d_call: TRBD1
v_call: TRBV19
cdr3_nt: TGTGCCAGTAGCGGACAGGGAGATCGGGAGACCCAGTACTTC
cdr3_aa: CASSGQGDRETQYF

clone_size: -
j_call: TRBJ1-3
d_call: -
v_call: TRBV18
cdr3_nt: TGTGCCAGCTCTATCCACACCTTCGGGCCGGAGACAGTAATTGGAAACACCATATATTTT
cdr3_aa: CASSIHTFGPETVIGNTIYF

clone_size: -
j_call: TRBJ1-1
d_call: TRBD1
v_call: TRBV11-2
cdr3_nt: TGTGCCAGCAGCTTGATTTCCGGGACAGGCCTTGCTTTCTTT
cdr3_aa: CASSLISGTGLAFF

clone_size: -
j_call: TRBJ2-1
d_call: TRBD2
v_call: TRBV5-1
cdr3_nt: TGCGCCAGCAGCTTGCTGGCTAGCGGGAGATTCTACAATGAGCAGTTCTTC
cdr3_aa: CASSLLASGRFYNEQFF

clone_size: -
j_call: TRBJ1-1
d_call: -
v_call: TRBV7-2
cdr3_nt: TGTGCCAGCAGCTTAGCCAGGGAAGTTGGGGCTTTCTTT
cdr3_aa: CASSLAREVGAFF

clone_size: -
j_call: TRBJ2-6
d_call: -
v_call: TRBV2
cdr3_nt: TGTGCCAGCAAGGCAGGGGCAGGGGCCAACGTCCTGACTTTC
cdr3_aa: CASKAGAGANVLTF

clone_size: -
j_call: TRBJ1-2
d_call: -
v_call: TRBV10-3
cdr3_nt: TGTGCCATCAGTGAGTCGCTAGGTGCAGGCCCCAACTATGGCTACACCTTC
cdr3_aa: CAISESLGAGPNYGYTF

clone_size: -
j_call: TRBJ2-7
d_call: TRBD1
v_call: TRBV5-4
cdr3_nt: TGTGCCAGCAGCTTGTCGGCAGGGGGCAACGAGCAGTACTTC
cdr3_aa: CASSLSAGGNEQYF

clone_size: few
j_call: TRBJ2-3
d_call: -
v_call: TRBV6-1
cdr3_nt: TGTGCCAGCAGTGAAGCGCACGGGCGCACAGATACGCAGTATTTT
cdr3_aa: CASSEAHGRTDTQYF

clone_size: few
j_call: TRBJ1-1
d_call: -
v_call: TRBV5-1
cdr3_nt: TGCGCCAGCAGCTTGGAGACACCGAACACTGAAGCTTTCTTT
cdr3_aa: CASSLETPNTEAFF

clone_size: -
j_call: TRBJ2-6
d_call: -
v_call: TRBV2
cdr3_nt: TGTGCCAGCAGTGAAGGTAGGGATGGGGCCAACGTCCTGACTTTC
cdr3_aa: CASSEGRDGANVLTF

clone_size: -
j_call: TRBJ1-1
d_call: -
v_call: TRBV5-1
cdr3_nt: TGCGCCAGCAGCCCCGCCCTCTCGGTTGGCACTGAAGCTTTCTTT
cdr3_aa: CASSPALSVGTEAFF

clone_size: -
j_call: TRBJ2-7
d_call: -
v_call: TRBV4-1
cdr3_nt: TGCGCCAGCAGCCCCCTCGAGGGAGTACACGAGCAGTACTTC
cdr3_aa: CASSPLEGVHEQYF

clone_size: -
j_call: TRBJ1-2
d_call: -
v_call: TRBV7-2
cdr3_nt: TGTGCCAGCAGCTTAGGGCGGAACTATGGCTACACCTTC
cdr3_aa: CASSLGRNYGYTF

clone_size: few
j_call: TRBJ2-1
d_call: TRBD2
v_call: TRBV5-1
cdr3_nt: TGCGCCAGCAGCTTGGCTAGCGGATACAATGAGCAGTTCTTC
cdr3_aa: CASSLASGYNEQFF

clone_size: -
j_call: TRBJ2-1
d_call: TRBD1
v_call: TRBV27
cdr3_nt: TGTGCCAGCACGCCCCTGGGACAGGGGAATGAGCAGTTCTTC
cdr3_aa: CASTPLGQGNEQFF

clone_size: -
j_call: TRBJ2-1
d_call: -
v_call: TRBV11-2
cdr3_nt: TGTGCCAGCAGCCGCCGGGACGTCAATGAGCAGTTCTTC
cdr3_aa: CASSRRDVNEQFF

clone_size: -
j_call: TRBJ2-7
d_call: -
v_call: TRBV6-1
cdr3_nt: TGTGCCAGCGGCCTCGGGAATGCGGTATACTTC
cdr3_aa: CASGLGNAVYF

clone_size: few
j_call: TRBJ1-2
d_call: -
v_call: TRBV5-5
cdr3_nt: TGTGCCAGCAGCGGGGGATCGAGGAACTATGGCTACACCTTC
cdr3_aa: CASSGGSRNYGYTF

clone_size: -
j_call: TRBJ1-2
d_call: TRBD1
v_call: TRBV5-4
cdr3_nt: TGTGCCAGCAGCTTGTATGAAAAAACAGGGGGCAGGGGCTACACCTTC
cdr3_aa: CASSLYEKTGGRGYTF

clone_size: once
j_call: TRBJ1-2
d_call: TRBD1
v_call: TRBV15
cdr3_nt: TGTGCCACCAGCAGAGAAGGACAGGGGTACGGCTACACCTTC
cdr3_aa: CATSREGQGYGYTF

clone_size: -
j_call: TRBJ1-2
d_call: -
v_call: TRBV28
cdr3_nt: TGTGCCAGCGAGTTTTTAGGCTATGGCTACACCTTC
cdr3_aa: CASEFLGYGYTF

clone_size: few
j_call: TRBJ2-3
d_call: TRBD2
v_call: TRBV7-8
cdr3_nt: TGTGCCAGCAGCTTGACCCACCCTCGGGCGGGAGGTGATACGCAGTATTTT
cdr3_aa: CASSLTHPRAGGDTQYF

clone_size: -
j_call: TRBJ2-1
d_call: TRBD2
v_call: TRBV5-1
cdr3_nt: TGCGCCAGCAGCCCCGGGACTAGCGGATTATACAATGAGCAGTTCTTC
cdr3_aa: CASSPGTSGLYNEQFF

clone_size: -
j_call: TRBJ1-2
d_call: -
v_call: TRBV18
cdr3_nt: TGTGCCAGCTCTCCGAGTTCAAGGATGTATGGCTACACCTTC
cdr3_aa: CASSPSSRMYGYTF